This TCR beta chain was recovered during a study of blood T cell repertoires in COVID-19 (dated by TCRdb to about 2020). Context from the whole study: Samples from collaborators originated in the United States, Italy and Spain and spanned both the acute and convalescent phases of COVID-19. Where available, HLA class I and class II types were obtained from metadata supplied by the sample provider rather than from assay-based typing. The sample metadata nearly always contained a de-identified subject ID, COVID-19 status, age in years and sex. The repertoires were released in a freely available public database intended as a resource for research on the immune response to SARS-CoV-2. Subjects who had been exposed to COVID-19, were actively infected with it, or had recovered from it provided the deeply sampled blood TCRbeta repertoires that made up the dataset. The material from the prospective study consisted of cDNA or gDNA derived from T cells, B-cell-depleted T cells, or PBMCs. The samples were drawn from the first 160 participants of the ongoing ImmuneRACE study and from 1,254 subjects provided by 6 global collaborators.

TCRbeta CDR3 regions were amplified from genomic DNA by means of the immunoSEQ Assay, a bias-controlled multiplex PCR. The original pipeline was this. The number of nucleated cells in each sample was estimated by amplification of reference gene primers within the assay. To quantify the absolute abundance of each unique TCRbeta CDR3 rearrangement, sequence reads were collapsed and filtered. For each sample, productive Simpson clonality was calculated as the square root of Simpson's diversity index across productive rearrangements. The source is immuneACCESS, and TCRdb retained only in-frame sequences with V and J called. Part of the clones is not carried over; for the studies checked, unresolved V genes explain less than half of this, and the remainder is unexplained. V and J calls plus clone size are reproduced from that table; the DNA served to infer D and trimming. The sample table lists some 150,000 clones, around nine tenths of them with a count of one. The ten largest clones add up to under 3.5% of the sample.

The paper's findings and limits, for the study overall: The quantity of clinical and demographic metadata differed by source and by participant and was supplied without curation.

This clone appeared a single time. The antigen it recognizes is unknown. Per-base quality was not reported, and no clone a single base away is much larger than it. The CDR3 has 14 amino acids, counting the end cysteine and phenylalanine. Only the CDR3 region is kept as DNA, spanning 42 bases read in frame from base 1. V was cut back by 4 bases and J by 8 bases, leaving a gap of 18 bases between them. Via the germline V gene, CDR1 is SGHRS and CDR2 YFSETQ. The collaborating institutions used their own protocols to collect whole blood in K2EDTA tubes. For TCRbeta analysis, collaborators shipped samples as frozen whole blood, isolated PBMCs, or DNA extracted from either of those sample types.

Specimen: peripheral blood. This clonotype originated in a man aged 65 to 85 with acute or convalescent COVID-19. This chain is built from TRBV5-1 and TRBJ1-2; D gene: possibly TRBD1, on 5 matching bases. Here the CDR3 is given as CASSVGTPEEGYTF. The DNA sequence reads TGCGCCAGCAGCGTGGGGACTCCAGAGGAAGGCTACACCTTC.